This T cell receptor beta chain was sequenced in a study of cytotoxic CD8 clonotypes in ibrutinib-treated CLL. Study-wide context: Specimens for response were gathered following a median around a year of therapy, spanning 6 to 36. Findings of the study overall: Having risen at ibrutinib response, clonality had fallen back toward baseline by progression. Treatment saw public clonotypes, which were uncommon, either contract or stay stable.

Produced via immunoSEQ multiplex PCR; TCRdb's table is partial and in-frame only. This sample yields 250,000 to 350,000 clones, of which less than 85% are seen a single time; about 5.8% belongs to the top ten. CDR1 and CDR2 (germline): SGHAT, FQNNGV. Trimming removed 1 base at V and 3 bases at J, with 10 bases between. This CDR3 spans 16 amino acids. On this clone: What it binds is not known.

The rearrangement joins TRBV11-2 to TRBJ1-6; D is uncertain. Source: PBMCs, taken at disease progression, from a patient treated with ibrutinib. This TCR was sampled from a human donor with chronic lymphocytic leukemia. The CDR3 sequence: CASSLGVTDYNSPLHF. In nucleotides, the CDR3 is TGTGCCAGCAGCTTAGGGGTCACTGACTATAATTCACCCCTCCACTTT.